This entry concerns a single T cell receptor beta chain. No antigen is known for it. Base quality data are lacking; no much larger clone is found one base away. The germline V gene (reference sequence) provides CDR1 GTSNPN and CDR2 SVGIG. At the junction V is shortened by 0 bases and J by 5 bases; bases outside the gene matches: 9. The CDR3 starts with the cysteine, ends with the phenylalanine, and has 15 residues. Just CDR3 DNA is preserved here, 45 bases in frame from base 1. The data are from a study of cytomegalovirus exposure and HLA in healthy donors (dated by TCRdb to 2016 to 2017). As for the study more broadly: An earlier analysis of roughly 500 of the donors reported 250 to 300 Gb of sequence data and 100 million to 130 million unique TCR beta sequences from roughly 200 million T cells. The number of typed donors differed by locus: 629-630 for A, B, C, DRB1 and DQB1; 522 for DQA1; some 590 for DPA1; and 450 to 480 for DPB1. Genome-wide SNP genotypes for about 65% of the roughly 700 donors were used in a later genetic analysis, which treated that subset as a discovery cohort. To predict cytomegalovirus infection status, the study combined high-throughput TCR immunosequencing, statistical association of individual TCRs with disease status, and machine learning. Among about 400 genotyped donors of the cohort, an average of around 250,000 unique TCR beta nucleotide sequences was sequenced per donor, of which approximately 19% were non-productive. Roughly 300 gigabases of sequencing data and tens of millions of unique TCR sequences were included in an early release covering about 620 HLA-typed donors. In an earlier analysis of roughly 580 of the donors, high-throughput TCR beta sequencing was used to judge whether each TCR beta V gene segment behaved as functional or pseudogenic. Both class I and class II loci were covered by HLA typing, at four-digit resolution. Donor age, sex, ethnicity and CMV serostatus were collected together with the repertoire data. The later analysis used no new phenotypic data to find candidate immune exposures, relying instead on TCR beta sequences and their occurrence across donors. A later analysis re-analyzed previously published TCR beta repertoires from approximately 670 donors and added high-resolution HLA genotyping to study TCR occurrence patterns. The study used immunosequencing to profile the T cell repertoires of several hundred subjects and linked those repertoires to cytomegalovirus serostatus. The study aimed to test whether cataloging public T cell receptors could reveal signatures of past pathogen exposure. Because of strong linkage in the cohort, four to six DR-DQ haplotypes were treated as single units for association and clustering. Every repertoire in the discovery cohort had been generated on one and the same sequencing platform. Along with the roughly 710-subject first cohort, a separate validation cohort of over a hundred different subjects was used. Among the approximately 400 genotyped donors, 75% to 90% belonged to the genetic ancestry cluster associated with self-reported Caucasian donors. What the research found in general, with its limitations: In a later analysis, several top co-occurrence clusters were reported to appear linked to parvovirus B19, influenza, CMV and Epstein-Barr virus. Cytomegalovirus status was reported to be diagnosed by the classifier with high specificity and sensitivity in both the original and validation cohorts. Because HLA typing was unavailable for some donors at each locus, only the typed subset was used in association tests. Roughly uniform sequencing depth across donors was assumed in presence/absence analyses, although this assumption may not hold. Across donors, most TCR sequences were observed very rarely, whereas some public TCRs were present in many individuals. Because the 87-base-pair reads could not distinguish some IMGT-functional V segments, including TRBV6-2 and TRBV6-3, those segments were excluded. In vitro tests confirmed that a few of the cytomegalovirus-associated TCR beta chains recognize cytomegalovirus antigens. In a later analysis, TCR association rates were found to vary across HLA loci, with the most associated TCRs seen for DRB1 alleles and the fewest for HLA-C alleles. It was suggested by the authors that the approach could potentially be generalized to other disease states and immunological phenotypes. Some 15 rarely observed V segments, including chromosome 9 orphons, were excluded from the earlier analysis of approximately 500 of the donors because counts were too low. A further reported finding was that TCR beta sequences accurately predicted the HLA-A and HLA-B alleles for most subjects in the first cohort. Assigning TCR associations to individual alleles was difficult when HLA alleles, especially DR and DQ, strongly co-occurred. In the study, about 150 TCR beta chains were listed as associated with cytomegalovirus. This cohort had only TCR beta chains sequenced, and the lack of alpha or paired-chain data limited which features could be detected. A cluster of highly shared sequence variants was judged likely to represent a technical artifact of the sequencing pipeline. An association between a missense DCLRE1C variant and V-gene and J-gene trimming of TCR beta chains was found in a later genetic analysis and replicated in an independent cohort. Compared with the 666-donor mean, donors in an Asian-associated ancestry cluster had fewer N-insertions in productive TCRs, according to a later genetic analysis. Compared with equally common non-associated chains, HLA-associated TCR beta chains in a later analysis were more clonally expanded and had lower generation probabilities. Linkage disequilibrium might explain the correlated functional status among segregating V segments, but an unknown experimental factor could not be ruled out. For the cohort, immune exposure information was limited to CMV serostatus. An earlier analysis of 450 to 750 of the donors showed that most TCR beta V segments appeared in productive rearrangements either about 87% or about 30% of the time, which broadly matched IMGT annotations. In a later analysis, most CMV-associated TCR beta chains were found to appear HLA-restricted, with HLA associations seemingly driven largely by CMV exposure. Specific HLA alleles were associated with 15,000 to 20,000 TCR beta sequences at a false discovery rate of 0.05 in a later analysis.

The cohort was made up of about 670 healthy bone marrow donors. At the time of sampling, every cohort member was nominally healthy, though immune exposures that went unrecorded were likely present. The donor was CMV seronegative and belonged to the group of approximately 320 seronegative cohort members. A peripheral blood sample was collected from each donor, and TCR beta sequencing was performed on peripheral blood mononuclear cells. Genomic DNA was extracted from the blood cell samples with the Qiagen DNeasy Blood Extraction Kit. Receptor amplification or capture employed the immunoSEQ multiplex PCR assay. A mixture of 60 forward primers for TCR Vbeta segments and 13 reverse primers for TCR Jbeta segments was used in the multiplex PCR. Amplification of the CDR3 region of rearranged TCR beta genes was performed with a multiplex PCR assay on genomic DNA. Amplified TCR beta libraries were sequenced as 87-base-pair reads on the Illumina HiSeq System. Per the original workflow: Across the 600 to 700 repertoires, a later analysis counted roughly 77 million unique TCR beta chains, approximately 12 million of which were shared by at least two donors. Raw reads were error-corrected and collapsed into unique sequences with a nearest-neighbor algorithm that merged closely related sequences to remove PCR and sequencing errors. V, D and J gene segments were assigned by aligning CDR3 sequences to IMGT reference sequences. For a sequence to be retained, a match of at least six nucleotides was required to both a V gene segment and a J gene segment. Rearrangements were called productive when the CDR3 lacked stop codons and stayed in frame with V and J; all others were non-productive. Following IMGT convention, CDR3 was defined as the stretch from the second conserved V-encoded cysteine up to the conserved J-encoded phenylalanine. The earlier analysis of 500 to 650 of the donors excluded any sequence lacking an unambiguous match to a single V gene segment. An earlier analysis of 587 of the donors classified V segments as functional when productive rearrangements were above 56.7% and as segregating when the standard deviation between donors was above 5%. A statistical classification framework was built for diagnosing cytomegalovirus status from the catalog of TCR beta chain sequences. A later analysis assigned V and J genes by comparing TCR nucleotide sequences with IMGT/GENE-DB human TR gene sequences. The TCRdist pipeline was used in a later analysis to assign CDR3 sequences and most-parsimonious VDJ recombination scenarios. In a later analysis, every TCR beta chain was defined by the combination of its CDR3 amino acid sequence and its V-gene family, and reads without a unique V-gene family were dropped. A later analysis removed several hundred highly shared, low-generation-probability nucleotide sequences to deal with suspected cross-contamination and a sequencing artifact. For each public chain, a later analysis derived a clonal expansion index from normalized ranks of inferred template counts within each repertoire. In a later analysis, generation probabilities were computed with a VDJ recombination model fitted to out-of-frame rearrangements, and the resulting probabilities were checked against IGoR. In a later analysis, hypergeometric tests were used to score TCR-TCR, TCR-HLA and TCR-CMV co-occurrence, with a repertoire-size bias correction applied to TCR pairs. False discovery rates were estimated in a later analysis by permuting HLA or CMV assignments 20 times. In a later analysis, co-occurring TCRs were grouped using DBSCAN, and TCRdist sequence similarity was added for clustering within HLA-allele-positive subsets. Repertoires with fewer than 30,000 or more than 120,000 public chains were left out of co-occurrence clustering, as were five repertoires with anomalous nucleotide sharing. The immuneACCESS repertoire file appears here via TCRdb, limited to in-frame rearrangements. These files lack a portion of the clones; in checked studies, under half of the deficit traces to unresolved V genes, and the cause of the others is not known. That table supplies the V and J calls and clone size; D and trimming were determined from the DNA. Across this sample there are 120,000 to 150,000 clones, with 60% to 80% seen only once. Clones ranked in the top ten supply approximately 0.97% of the sample.

The sequence joins TRBV30 to TRBJ1-1, with TRBD1 matching 7 junction bases. The source of this sequence is a man aged 18 to 30 in good health and CMV-seronegative. Sequences were obtained from PBMCs. The CDR3 has the sequence CAWSVPDRVLTEAFF. The nucleotide sequence is given as TGTGCCTGGAGTGTCCCTGACAGGGTTTTAACTGAAGCTTTCTTT.